Presented here are 24 T cell receptor beta chains from one specimen sequenced in a study of identical twins' blood T cells. MiXCR was run by TCRdb on the 5' RACE reads, yielding one entry per CDR3 protein. The table has hundreds of thousands of distinct CDR3 sequences, 28% seen once. Sequencing was done on a sample of PBMCs. These receptors were taken from a woman between 18 and 55 years old in good health.

This clonotype has just a few counts. The V call is TRBV4-3, the J call TRBJ2-1; D call uncertain. The germline CDR1 and CDR2 sequences are LGHNA and YSLEER. This CDR3 has 13 amino acids. The germline V and J ends were trimmed by 2 bases and 8 bases, with 10 bases remaining between them. The CDR3 DNA reads TGCGCCAGCAGCCAACGCAGTAAGGATGAGCAGTTCTTC. Translation gives CASSQRSKDEQFF.

This clonotype was seen a few times. The rearrangement uses TRBV5-6 and TRBJ1-3; unclear D gene. The CDR3 extends over 13 amino acids. In germline, CDR1 is SGHDT, CDR2 YYEEEE. Trimming removed 1 base at V and 4 bases at J, with 6 bases between. CDR3 in DNA: TGTGCCAGCAGCTTGCTTGGGGGAAACACCATATATTTT. Its translation is CASSLLGGNTIYF. The full variable domain, with the rest looked up from reference TRBV5-6 and TRBJ1-3, is DAGVTQSPTHLIKTRGQQVTLRCSPKSGHDTVSWYQQALGQGPQFIFQYYEEEERQRGNFPDRFSGHQFPNYSSELNVNALLLGDSALYLCASSLLGGNTIYFGEGSWLTVV.

This sequence joins TRBV27 and TRBJ2-6; D not resolved. CDR1 and CDR2 from the germline V gene are MNHEY and SMNVEV (reference sequence). This CDR3 spans 15 amino acids. Trimming shortened V by 0 bases and J by 0 bases, and 3 bases separated the two germline ends. CDR3 residues: CASSLSPSGANVLTF. The CDR3 coding sequence is TGTGCCAGCAGTTTATCCCCCTCTGGGGCCAACGTCCTGACTTTC.

Only a few counts were recorded for this clonotype. The chain couples TRBV6-5 to TRBJ2-4; 9 bases map to TRBD1. The CDR3 runs 15 residues. The trim removed 6 bases at V and 5 bases at J, leaving 8 bases unmatched. Germline lookup yields CDR1 MNHEY and CDR2 SVGAGI. The CDR3 DNA follows: TGTGCCAGCAGCTCTCTACAGGGGGCGCAAAACATTCAGTACTTC. It codes for CASSSLQGAQNIQYF.

This clonotype has a handful of counts. The chain links TRBV20-1 to TRBJ2-6; weak D call: TRBD2 (5 bases). The CDR3 loop spans 18 amino acids. CDR1 and CDR2 from the germline V gene are DFQATT and SNEGSKA (reference sequence). Trimming shortened V by 4 bases and J by 0 bases, and 19 bases separated the two germline ends. For the CDR3, the DNA is TGCAGTGCTATACGAGCCGAGGGATCTACCTCTGGGGCCAACGTCCTGACTTTC. It yields the protein CSAIRAEGSTSGANVLTF.

This chain joins TRBV19 and TRBJ2-2; D is undetermined. V lost 0 bases to trimming and J lost 2 bases, with 4 bases between them. The CDR3 covers 14 residues. The germline V gene has CDR1 LNHDA and CDR2 SQIVND (reference sequence). The CDR3 coding sequence is TGTGCCAGTAGTATAGAGGGTAACACCGGGGAGCTGTTTTTT. Protein: CASSIEGNTGELFF.

A remark on this clonotype: This sequence may be a read error, since a much larger clone differs from it by one base. Without the conserved terminal phenylalanine or tryptophan, this CDR3 likely stems from a read error. V gene TRBV6-2 or TRBV6-3 combines with J gene TRBJ2-3, with 11 bases lining up with TRBD2. There are 15 residues in the CDR3. Looked up from germline, CDR1 is MNHEY and CDR2 is SVGEGT. With V trimmed by 7 bases and J by 2 bases, 5 bases remained unmatched. CDR3 in DNA: TGTGCCAGCACCGTAGCGGGAGGGGCCACAGATACGCAGTATTCT. As protein: CASTVAGGATDTQYS.

V is TRBV20-1 and J is TRBJ1-5, with D perhaps TRBD1 (6 bases). The V end lost 3 bases, the J end lost 5 bases, and 8 bases lay between the germline ends. The germline V gene encodes CDR1 DFQATT and CDR2 SNEGSKA (reference sequence). The CDR3 extends over 12 amino acids. CDR3 protein: CSARDSDQPQHF. CDR3 sequence (DNA): TGCAGTGCTAGGGACAGCGATCAGCCCCAGCATTTT.

This clonotype was seen more than once but under ten times. The chain uses TRBV9 and TRBJ1-6, with 8 nucleotides matching TRBD1. Germline lookup yields CDR1 SGDLS and CDR2 YYNGEE. J lost 7 bases, V lost 2 bases, and 5 bases had no gene match. The length of the CDR3 is 15 residues. The CDR3 here is CASSVAGGENSPLHF. The CDR3, as DNA: TGTGCCAGCAGCGTTGCAGGGGGCGAAAATTCACCCCTCCACTTT.

This clonotype was counted a few times. This chain uses TRBV20-1 with TRBJ1-5; D is possibly TRBD1 (5 bases). The CDR3 covers 16 residues. The ends were cut back, 3 bases at V and 0 bases at J, with 15 bases in the middle. CDR1 DFQATT and CDR2 SNEGSKA come from the germline V gene (reference sequence). DNA of the CDR3: TGCAGTGCTAGTCCCCGGGGCACCTTTAGCAATCAGCCCCAGCATTTT. Translating gives CSASPRGTFSNQPQHF.

In its sample, this clonotype was seen a few times. The chain links TRBV12-3 or TRBV12-4 to TRBJ1-6, with D unclear. The CDR3 totals 14 residues. V was trimmed by 7 bases and J by 10 bases, leaving 17 bases between them. For the CDR3, the DNA is TGTGCCAGCAACGACAATTCGATGGGGTCACCCCTCCACTTT. Residues: CASNDNSMGSPLHF.

This clonotype was seen a few times. This chain uses TRBV6-1 with TRBJ2-5, with D tentatively TRBD2 (6 bases). CDR3 length: 15 residues. With 6 bases removed from V and 4 bases from J, the gap between germline ends came to 18 bases. Germline V gives CDR1 MNHNS, CDR2 SASEGT. The CDR3 bases are TGTGCCAGCAGGAATTACGGGGAGGTCGGAGAGACCCAGTACTTC. It yields the protein CASRNYGEVGETQYF.

The table lists this clonotype with a few counts. The chain has TRBV29-1 and TRBJ1-5; 7 nucleotides line up with TRBD1. This CDR3 spans 14 amino acids. CDR1 and CDR2 (germline): SQVTM, ANQGSEA. Trimming at V came to 6 bases and at J to 2 bases, leaving 7 bases not matched to a gene. Here the CDR3 reads CSVQQGRGNQPQHF. The DNA for the CDR3 is TGCAGCGTACAACAGGGGAGAGGCAATCAGCCCCAGCATTTT.

This clonotype was seen repeatedly, ten times or more. The chain recombines TRBV20-1 with TRBJ1-3; D not resolved. The germline V gene encodes CDR1 DFQATT and CDR2 SNEGSKA (reference sequence). Trimming took off 2 bases at V and 2 bases at J, with 4 bases between the two ends. The CDR3 length is 12 residues. The chain's CDR3 is CSARHPGNTIYF. CDR3 nucleotide sequence: TGCAGTGCTAGACATCCTGGAAACACCATATATTTT.

The gene calls are TRBV5-1 and TRBJ2-5; D ambiguous. CDR1 SGHRS and CDR2 YFSETQ come from the germline V gene. The CDR3 length is 15 residues. The V end was cut by 3 bases, the J end by 2 bases, with 14 bases between. Here the CDR3 DNA reads TGCGCCAGCAGCTCGCTATCTACACAGCAAGAGACCCAGTACTTC. Residues: CASSSLSTQQETQYF.

The CDR3, as DNA: TGTGCCAGCAGCTTGCCCAACTCCTACGAGCAGTACTTC. Translation gives CASSLPNSYEQYF. V is TRBV5-5 and J is TRBJ2-7; no reliable D call. This CDR3 spans 13 amino acids. Trimming cost V 1 base and J 0 bases, with 5 bases left between them. Germline V gene sequence: CDR1 SGHKS, CDR2 YYEKEE (reference sequence).

In its sample, this clonotype was seen a few times. The genes are TRBV11-2 and TRBJ2-3; no clear D. Germline CDR1 and CDR2: SGHAT and FQNNGV. This CDR3 comprises 12 residues. Trimming took 5 bases from V and 4 from J, leaving 7 bases between them. CDR3 in DNA: TGTGCCAGCAGCGATGGGGCAGATACGCAGTATTTT. It translates to CASSDGADTQYF. Variable domain in full (rest from reference TRBV11-2 and TRBJ2-3): EAGVAQSPRYKIIEKRQSVAFWCNPISGHATLYWYQQILGQGPKLLIQFQNNGVVDDSQLPKDRFSAERLKGVDSTLKIQPAKLEDSAVYLCASSDGADTQYFGPGTRLTVL.

In its sample, this clonotype was seen a few times. The chain uses TRBV15 and TRBJ1-2; 8 bases are a match to TRBD1. After removal of 0 bases from V and 14 bases from J, the junction contained 11 bases not matched to a gene. This CDR3 contains 14 residues. Germline V gives CDR1 LNHNV, CDR2 YYDKDF (reference sequence). CDR3 sequence reads: CATSRDWDRLVGTF. In DNA, the CDR3 is TGTGCCACCAGCAGAGACTGGGACAGGTTGGTCGGTACCTTC. Full variable domain (outside the CDR3, taken from reference TRBV15 and TRBJ1-2): DAMVIQNPRYQVTQFGKPVTLSCSQTLNHNVMYWYQQKSSQAPKLLFHYYDKDFNNEADTPDNFQSRRPNTSFCFLDIRSPGLGDTAMYLCATSRDWDRLVGTFGSGTRLTVV.

This clonotype was counted a few times. The chain recombines TRBV5-1 with TRBJ2-2; D gene ambiguous. V lost 10 bases and J 7 bases, leaving 17 bases between the germline ends. The CDR3 runs to 13 residues. CDR1 and CDR2 (germline): SGHRS, YFSETQ. Written as DNA, the CDR3 is TGCGCCGTCCGGGCTAGAATGAACGGGGAGCTGTTTTTT. This codes for CAVRARMNGELFF.

The chain links TRBV4-2 to TRBJ1-4, with D possibly being TRBD1 (6 bases). This CDR3 has 18 residues. V lost 4 bases and J lost 0, with 18 bases in between. Germline V gene data show CDR1 as LGHNA and CDR2 as YNFKEQ. CDR3 residues: CASSLVRGRGATNEKLFF. In DNA form, the CDR3 reads TGTGCCAGCAGCCTCGTACGGGGGCGCGGGGCAACTAATGAAAAACTGTTTTTT.

In this sample, this clonotype turned up many times. This chain joins TRBV6-5 and TRBJ1-1; 8 bases are a match to TRBD1. The CDR3 length is 15 residues. The trim removed 5 bases at V and 7 bases at J, leaving 12 bases unmatched. The germline CDR1 and CDR2 sequences are MNHEY and SVGAGI. Written as DNA, the CDR3 is TGTGCCAGCAGTGTACCGACAGGGGTCGAGGGTGAAGCTTTCTTT. The encoded protein is CASSVPTGVEGEAFF.

In its sample, this clonotype was seen a few times. The rearrangement uses TRBV20-1 and TRBJ2-3, with 7 bases aligning to TRBD2. V shed 6 bases and J 7 bases; nucleotides not matched to a gene: 13. This CDR3 is built from 14 residues. Germline CDR1 is DFQATT and CDR2 is SNEGSKA (reference sequence). CDR3 nucleotide sequence: TGCAGTGCAAGGATGGGGGGGAACGGAAATACGCAGTATTTT. This translates into CSARMGGNGNTQYF.

The chain joins TRBV7-2 to TRBJ1-3; D is uncertain. Germline CDR1 and CDR2: SGHTA and FQGNSA. V gave up 3 bases and J gave up 0 bases, with 9 bases separating them. This CDR3 is 15 amino acids long. CDR3 in amino acids: CASSFSPASGNTIYF. For the CDR3, the DNA is TGTGCCAGCAGCTTCTCCCCCGCCTCTGGAAACACCATATATTTT.

Regarding this clonotype: Sequence at one end of the junction differs from germline and may be a read error. This rearrangement joins TRBV29-1 to TRBJ1-2; D perhaps matches TRBD1 (6 bases). Germline V gene data show CDR1 as SQVTM and CDR2 as ANQGSEA. This CDR3 is 13 amino acids long. As DNA, the CDR3 is TGCAGCGTTGTTGGGGGCCTCGACTATGACTACACCTTC. It codes for CSVVGGLDYDYTF.